Below, 2 T cell receptor beta chains from the same sample are listed, as sequenced in a study of T cell responses to AZD1222 COVID-19 vaccine (dated by TCRdb to the early 2020s). In the paper's terms, the time point label means: baseline before first vaccination. To prepare the library, the immunoSEQ multiplex PCR assay was applied. TCRdb's version of the immuneACCESS table is confined to in-frame rearrangements and falls short of the full clone set. An unresolved V gene accounts for under half of the shortfall where checked; the remainder is of unknown origin. This sample holds 100,000 to 150,000 clones; over 80% were observed only once. The ten largest make up less than 6.5% of the sample. The sequenced sample was peripheral blood, obtained on day 0 of AZD1222 vaccination. These receptors came from an adult in good health.

The chain employs TRBV7-6 and TRBJ1-1; 7 positions match TRBD1. J lost 2 bases, V lost 1 base, and 7 bases had no gene match. The CDR3 has 16 residues. Germline V gives CDR1 SGHVS, CDR2 FNYEAQ. The CDR3 region is CASSLGEGGGNTEAFF. CDR3 sequence (DNA): TGTGCCAGCAGCTTAGGTGAAGGGGGCGGTAACACTGAAGCTTTCTTT.

This sequence joins TRBV10-1 and TRBJ2-1; the match to TRBD2 covers 12 bases. The CDR3 has 14 residues. Germline V gene sequence: CDR1 WNHNN, CDR2 SYGVQD (reference sequence). The V segment lost 8 bases and the J segment 7 bases; nucleotides outside the gene matches: 6. The CDR3 nucleotides are TGCGCCAGCTCGGGACTAGCGGGTGGGAATGAGCAGTTCTTC. Translation gives CASSGLAGGNEQFF.